A selection of T cell receptor beta chains follows, all from one sample in a study of blood T cell repertoires in COVID-19. Sequenced by immunoSEQ multiplex PCR; TCRdb stores in-frame clones only, minus some. The sample records around 260,000 clones, around 86% being singletons. Material for sequencing was peripheral blood. The source is a woman aged 40 to 50 who had recovered from COVID-19. Each CDR3 is given with its conserved first and last residue. Fields, in order: J gene, V gene, clone size, D gene, CDR3 DNA, CDR3 protein. D genes are given only for firm matches. Some rows have no size entry. The others give once, few or many, or a class for an expanded clone.

TRBJ2-7	TRBV2	NA	NA	TGTGCCAGCAGTGACGGGGGGGACAGGGAATACGAGCAGTACTTC	CASSDGGDREYEQYF
TRBJ1-2	TRBV29-1	NA	TRBD1	TGCAGCGCTGACAGGGGACGGGGCTACACCTTC	CSADRGRGYTF
TRBJ1-1	TRBV27	NA	NA	TGTGCCAGCAGGTCAGGGGCCTACCTGAACACTGAAGCTTTCTTT	CASRSGAYLNTEAFF
TRBJ2-5	TRBV11-3	NA	TRBD1	TGTGCCAGCAGCACAGGGGGGGAGACCCAGTACTTC	CASSTGGETQYF
TRBJ2-1	TRBV10-2	NA	TRBD2	TGCGCCAGTGTAGCGGGGGGGCTTGGTGAGCAGTTCTTC	CASVAGGLGEQFF
TRBJ2-3	TRBV7-8	NA	TRBD2	TGTGCCAGCAACTCCCTAGCGGGGGGCACCACAGATACGCAGTATTTT	CASNSLAGGTTDTQYF
TRBJ1-1	TRBV2	NA	TRBD1	TGTGCCAGCAGTGAACGGACAGGTTGGAACACTGAAGCTTTCTTT	CASSERTGWNTEAFF
TRBJ2-2	TRBV5-1	NA	TRBD2	TGCGCCAGCAGCCCCGGGGGGGGGAACACCGGGGAGCTGTTTTTT	CASSPGGGNTGELFF
TRBJ1-2	TRBV5-4	NA	TRBD1	TGTGCCAGCAGCTTGAGGACAGGGGTATGGTATGGCTACACCTTC	CASSLRTGVWYGYTF
TRBJ2-5	TRBV30	NA	NA	TGTGCCTGGAGTGTACCCCAGTACAGGGAGACCCAGTACTTC	CAWSVPQYRETQYF
TRBJ1-1	TRBV5-5	many	NA	TGTGCCAGCAGCCGTGCGCGGGGAGTCGGGATCACTGAAGCTTTCTTT	CASSRARGVGITEAFF
TRBJ2-7	TRBV9	NA	TRBD1	TGTGCCAGCAGCTCCCGAGGGACAGTGAGAGGCGAGCAGTACTTC	CASSSRGTVRGEQYF
TRBJ2-3	TRBV25-1	NA	TRBD2	TGTGCCAGCCAACTGTCCCTAGCGGGGGTCACAGATACGCAGTATTTT	CASQLSLAGVTDTQYF
TRBJ2-7	TRBV30	NA	NA	TGTGCCTGGAGCTTAGAACGCTGGGAGTTCTACGAGCAGTACTTC	CAWSLERWEFYEQYF
TRBJ1-5	TRBV11-2	NA	NA	TGTGCCAGCAGCTTGGGGGCAAGGGGCAATCAGCCCCAGCATTTT	CASSLGARGNQPQHF
TRBJ2-3	TRBV7-8	NA	NA	TGTGCCAGCAGCTTAGCCCTCACAGGGACAACAGATACGCAGTATTTT	CASSLALTGTTDTQYF
TRBJ2-7	TRBV5-4	NA	TRBD2	TGTGCCAGCAGCCCTACTAGCGGGCAACCCTCCTACGAGCAGTACTTC	CASSPTSGQPSYEQYF
TRBJ1-4	TRBV2	NA	TRBD1	TGTGCCAGCAGCAGCTACAGGGGGCGAGAAAAACTGTTTTTT	CASSSYRGREKLFF
TRBJ2-6	TRBV18	once	TRBD1	TGTGCCAGCTCACTCACGGGGCCGGGACAGGTTGCCGGGGCCAACGTCCTGACTTTC	CASSLTGPGQVAGANVLTF
TRBJ1-2	TRBV2	few	TRBD1	TGTGCCAGCACCACGATAAGGGACAGACGAGGGGGCTACACCTTC	CASTTIRDRRGGYTF
TRBJ1-2	TRBV2	NA	NA	TGTGCCAGCAGTGTGGAGGACAGTTATGGCTACACCTTC	CASSVEDSYGYTF